The rows below give T cell receptor beta chains drawn from one sample of a study of beta chain features in type 1 diabetes. Assay used: immunoSEQ multiplex PCR; TCRdb lists only in-frame clones, some missing. The profile shows 150,000 to 200,000 clones, approximately 9% of them singletons. The sample was central memory CD4+ T cells from blood. The source is a woman aged 18-29 years with type 1 diabetes. Each CDR3 is given with its conserved first and last residue. Each record gives: V gene, D gene, J gene, CDR3 protein. The D gene is left open where the match is weak.

>TRBV11-1|NA|TRBJ2-1
CASSLGTYNEQFF
>TRBV15|TRBD1|TRBJ1-4
CATSRFIDRVDEKLFF
>TRBV18|TRBD1|TRBJ1-5
CASSPPSTGGTQPQHF
>TRBV28|TRBD1|TRBJ2-2
CASSPGQGGRYGELFF
>TRBV4-2|TRBD2|TRBJ2-3
CASSQGTSGNTDTQYF
>TRBV5-1|NA|TRBJ2-5
CASSLAGSQIGETQYF
>TRBV7-9|TRBD2|TRBJ2-1
CASSLAGGGDGQFF
>TRBV30|NA|TRBJ1-3
CAWSRGFSGNTIYF
>TRBV29-1|NA|TRBJ2-7
CSARGDAYEQYF
>TRBV5-6|TRBD2|TRBJ2-3
CASSYTSGASTDTQYF
>TRBV7-8|TRBD1|TRBJ1-4
CASSPDRENEKLFF
>TRBV7-9|TRBD2|TRBJ2-1
CASSFPLRLAGVDDEQFF
>TRBV5-6|NA|TRBJ1-3
CASSFRRSSGNTIYF
>TRBV12-5|TRBD1|TRBJ1-6
CASGLTGQGHSPLHF
>TRBV27|NA|NA
CASSSKQGYTYEQYF
>TRBV6-5|TRBD1|TRBJ1-6
CASSTPTGRSLHF
>TRBV7-2|TRBD1|TRBJ1-2
CASSPDREILYGYTF
>TRBV27|TRBD2|TRBJ2-7
CASSLTGGVAGAYEQYF
>TRBV18|TRBD2|TRBJ2-7
CASSTGTSIYEQYF
>TRBV13|NA|TRBJ2-7
CASSPPFQGREQYF
>TRBV7-2|NA|TRBJ1-2
CASSLVSGGDGYTF
>TRBV19|NA|TRBJ2-1
CASTGFEEQFF
>TRBV7-2|TRBD1|TRBJ2-7
CASSHYGQGAREQYF
>TRBV29-1|TRBD1|TRBJ1-1
CSAPSGTGRETEAFF
>TRBV14|NA|TRBJ2-1
CASSKLSGSYNEQFF
>TRBV18|TRBD2|TRBJ2-1
CASSPGTRSNEQFF
>TRBV7-9|NA|TRBJ1-2
CASSLAKGGYGYTF
>TRBV29-1|NA|TRBJ2-5
CSVVWGAETQYF
>TRBV14|NA|TRBJ2-1
CASSRINRVSEQFF
>TRBV13|NA|TRBJ2-7
CASSLATYEQYF
>TRBV5-6|NA|TRBJ1-3
CASSLGWWAAGNTIYF
>TRBV1|NA|TRBJ2-2
CTSSQDRRSNTGELFF